This T cell receptor beta chain comes out of a study of control samples from healthy donors and cancer patients. The germline V gene encodes CDR1 SGHDT and CDR2 YYEEEE. Trimming stripped 5 bases from V and 2 bases from J, with 14 bases between. The CDR3 sequence is 15 residues long. Some clones are missing from TCRdb's copy, which holds only in-frame ones; the method was immunoSEQ multiplex PCR. The repertoire holds about 15,000 clones, with over 80% as singletons. This clonotype originated in a woman aged 70 to 79 with colorectal cancer. The V gene is TRBV5-6, the J gene TRBJ1-5; weak D call: TRBD1 (5 bases). Sequencing input: PBMCs. The CDR3 here is CASSIRGNGNQPQHF. In nucleotides, the CDR3 is TGTGCCAGCAGTATTAGGGGCAACGGCAATCAGCCCCAGCATTTT.